This T cell receptor beta chain comes out of a study of coeliac disease. Overall study results and limits: Lower clonality than controls marked TRB and TRG repertoires from active celiac intraepithelial and lamina propria samples.

Germline V gives CDR1 LGHNT, CDR2 FRNRAP. This CDR3 is built from 15 residues. The V and J ends lost 5 bases and 4 bases, in that order; junction bases with no gene match: 6. This clone is categorized as large. As yet, its antigen is unknown. Only in-frame clones appear in the TCRdb table, and some are missing; sequencing was by immunoSEQ multiplex PCR. The data show about 3,000 clones, more than 50% seen once. The chain uses TRBV12-5 and TRBJ2-1; 9 nucleotides match TRBD1. This clonotype was sampled from a man in his fifties or sixties with active celiac disease. Material: intraepithelial lymphocytes from the gut. Here the CDR3 reads CASGPGQGNYNEQFF. CDR3 sequence (DNA): TGTGCTAGTGGTCCCGGACAGGGGAATTACAATGAGCAGTTCTTC.